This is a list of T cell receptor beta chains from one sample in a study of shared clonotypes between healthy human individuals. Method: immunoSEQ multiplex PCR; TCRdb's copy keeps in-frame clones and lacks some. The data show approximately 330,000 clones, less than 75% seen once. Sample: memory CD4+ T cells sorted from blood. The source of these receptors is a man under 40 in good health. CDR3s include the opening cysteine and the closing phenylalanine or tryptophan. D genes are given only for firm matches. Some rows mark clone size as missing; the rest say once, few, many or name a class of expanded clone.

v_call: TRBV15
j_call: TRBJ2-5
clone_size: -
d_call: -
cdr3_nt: TGTGCCACCAGCACCTCTGAAGAGACCCAGTACTTC
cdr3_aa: CATSTSEETQYF

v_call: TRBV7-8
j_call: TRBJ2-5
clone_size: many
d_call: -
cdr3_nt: TGTGCCAGCAGCTTGGGACACCGTCAAGAGACCCAGTACTTC
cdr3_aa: CASSLGHRQETQYF

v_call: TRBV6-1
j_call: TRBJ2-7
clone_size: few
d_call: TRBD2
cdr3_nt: TGTGCCAGCAGGACTAGCGGACCTCTCTACGAGCAGTACTTC
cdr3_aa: CASRTSGPLYEQYF

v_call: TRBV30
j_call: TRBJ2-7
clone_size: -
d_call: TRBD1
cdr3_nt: TGTGCCTGGAGTGTAGGCAGGGGGATTTACGAGCAGTACTTC
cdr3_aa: CAWSVGRGIYEQYF

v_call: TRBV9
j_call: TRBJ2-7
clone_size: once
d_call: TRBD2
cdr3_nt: TGTGCCAGCAGCGTAGCGGGCGGGAGGGCCTCCGAGCAGTACTTC
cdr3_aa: CASSVAGGRASEQYF

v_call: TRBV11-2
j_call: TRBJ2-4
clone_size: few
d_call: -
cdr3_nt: TGTGCCAGCAGCTTAGCCCAGAAAAACATTCAGTACTTC
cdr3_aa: CASSLAQKNIQYF

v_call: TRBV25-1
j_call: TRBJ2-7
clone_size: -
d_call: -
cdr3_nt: TGTGCCAGCCACGGCGACCTTACCTACGAGCAGTACTTC
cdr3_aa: CASHGDLTYEQYF

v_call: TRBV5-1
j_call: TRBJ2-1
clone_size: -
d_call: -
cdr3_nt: TGCGCCAGCAGCTCTCAGGTATACAATGAGCAGTTCTTC
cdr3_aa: CASSSQVYNEQFF

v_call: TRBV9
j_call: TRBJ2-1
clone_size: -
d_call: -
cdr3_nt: TGTGCCAGCAGCCCTAGTCTGAGCTCCTACAATGAGCAGTTCTTC
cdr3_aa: CASSPSLSSYNEQFF

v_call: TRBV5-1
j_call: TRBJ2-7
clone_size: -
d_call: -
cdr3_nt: TGCGCCAGCAGCTTGGCCGCTGGACAGCCCTACGAGCAGTACTTC
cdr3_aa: CASSLAAGQPYEQYF

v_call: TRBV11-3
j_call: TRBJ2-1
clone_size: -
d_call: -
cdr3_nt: TGTGCCAGCAGCTTAGTTGCGGTAACCGGTGGGAATGAGCAGTTCTTC
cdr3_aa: CASSLVAVTGGNEQFF

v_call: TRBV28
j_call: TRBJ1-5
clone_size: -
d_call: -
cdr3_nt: TGTGCCAGCAGTTTCCTGCGGGGGGACGGCAATCAGCCCCAGCATTTT
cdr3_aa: CASSFLRGDGNQPQHF

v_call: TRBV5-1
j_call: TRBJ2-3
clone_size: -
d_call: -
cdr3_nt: TGCGCCAGCAGCTCCGATGCGATGGATACGCAGTATTTT
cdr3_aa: CASSSDAMDTQYF

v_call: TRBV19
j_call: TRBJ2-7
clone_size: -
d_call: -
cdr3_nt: TGTGCCAGTAGTATAATCGGTCCGCAGGGGTACGAGCAGTACTTC
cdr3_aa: CASSIIGPQGYEQYF

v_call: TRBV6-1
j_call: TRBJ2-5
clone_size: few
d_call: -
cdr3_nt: TGTGCCAGCAAGGATTCGGAGACCCAGTACTTC
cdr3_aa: CASKDSETQYF

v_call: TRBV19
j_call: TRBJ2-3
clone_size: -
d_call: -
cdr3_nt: TGTGCCAGTAGTATGGGCGGGCTAGGGGATACGCAGTATTTT
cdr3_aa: CASSMGGLGDTQYF

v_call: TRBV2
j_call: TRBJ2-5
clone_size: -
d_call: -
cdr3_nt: TGTGCCAGCAGTTCACAGGGAAAAGAGACCCAGTACTTC
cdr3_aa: CASSSQGKETQYF

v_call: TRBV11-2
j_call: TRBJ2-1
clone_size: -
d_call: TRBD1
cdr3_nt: TGTGCCAGCAGTCCCGTCCGGGGACAGGGTATCAATGAGCAGTTCTTC
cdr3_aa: CASSPVRGQGINEQFF

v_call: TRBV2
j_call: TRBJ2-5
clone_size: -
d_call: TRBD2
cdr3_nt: TGTGCCAGCGGGAGGGGCGGGAGAGAGACCCAGTACTTC
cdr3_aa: CASGRGGRETQYF

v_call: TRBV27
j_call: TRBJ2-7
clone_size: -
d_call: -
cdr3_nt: TGTGCCAGCAGTTTAATACAGCGCTCCTACGAGCAGTACTTC
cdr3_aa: CASSLIQRSYEQYF

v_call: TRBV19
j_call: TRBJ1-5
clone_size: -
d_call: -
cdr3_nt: TGTGCCAGTACCCCGGGGCATAGCAATCAGCCCCAGCATTTT
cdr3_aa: CASTPGHSNQPQHF

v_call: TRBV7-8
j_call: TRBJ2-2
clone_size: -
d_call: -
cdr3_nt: TGTGCCAGCAGCTTAATCCTGAACACCGGGGAGCTGTTTTTT
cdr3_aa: CASSLILNTGELFF

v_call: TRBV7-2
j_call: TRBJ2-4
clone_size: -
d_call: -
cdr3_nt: TGTGCCAGCAGCCCCCAACCTCTCGGAAACATTCAGTACTTC
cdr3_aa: CASSPQPLGNIQYF

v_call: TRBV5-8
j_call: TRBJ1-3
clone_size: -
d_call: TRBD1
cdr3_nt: TGTGCCAGCAGCTTGGACACAGGGGCCGCCGGAAACACCATATATTTT
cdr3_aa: CASSLDTGAAGNTIYF

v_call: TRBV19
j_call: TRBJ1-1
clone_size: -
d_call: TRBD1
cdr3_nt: TGTGCCAGTCTAAGCCCCAGGGGGGCGGGCGGTGAAGCTTTCTTT
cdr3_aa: CASLSPRGAGGEAFF

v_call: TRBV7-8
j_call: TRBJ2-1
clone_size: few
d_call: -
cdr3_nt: TGTGCCAGCAGCAAGCTAGCGCCTAGCTCCTACAATGAGCAGTTCTTC
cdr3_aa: CASSKLAPSSYNEQFF

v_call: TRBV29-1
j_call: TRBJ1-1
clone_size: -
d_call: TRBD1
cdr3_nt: TGCAGCGTTGAGAGGTATGGGACAGAACTTAACACTGAAGCTTTCTTT
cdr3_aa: CSVERYGTELNTEAFF

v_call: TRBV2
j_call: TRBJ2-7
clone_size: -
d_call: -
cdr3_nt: TGTGCCAGCAGGGTCTCTCTAGGGGTAAACGAGCAGTACTTC
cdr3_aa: CASRVSLGVNEQYF

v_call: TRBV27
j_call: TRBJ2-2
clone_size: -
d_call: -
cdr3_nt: TGTGCCAGCCAAGGGCAGGGATGGAGTCGGACCGGGGAGCTGTTTTTT
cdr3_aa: CASQGQGWSRTGELFF

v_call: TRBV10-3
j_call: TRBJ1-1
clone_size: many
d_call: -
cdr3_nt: TGTGCCATCAGTAGACAATCTGGCAGCGCTTTCTTT
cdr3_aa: CAISRQSGSAFF

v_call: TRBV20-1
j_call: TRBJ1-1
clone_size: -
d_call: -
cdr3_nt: TGCAGCGTTACCTTGAGGGGCCAAGCTTTCTTT
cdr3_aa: CSVTLRGQAFF